The sequence of this T cell receptor (beta chain) was determined in a study of cytomegalovirus exposure and HLA in healthy donors. Study-wide results and caveats: A cluster of highly shared sequence variants was likely a sequencing artifact.

Primers included in the PCR were 60 Vbeta and 13 Jbeta primers. Assay used: immunoSEQ multiplex PCR; TCRdb lists only in-frame clones, some missing. The data hold around 97,000 clones, with around 60% observed a single time. V was trimmed by 4 bases and J by 3 bases, leaving 13 bases between them. CDR1 and CDR2 from the germline V gene are MNHEY and SMNVEV (reference sequence). The CDR3 consists of 14 residues. Worth noting for this clone: Antigen: not known.

This chain links TRBV27 with TRBJ2-7; possible D gene TRBD1, 5 bases. The sample taken for sequencing was PBMCs. The receptor was derived from a woman aged 50 to 60 in good health and CMV-seronegative. The CDR3 bases are TGTGCCAGCAGTTCCACAGGTCCTAGCTACGAGCAGTACTTC. Residues: CASSSTGPSYEQYF.